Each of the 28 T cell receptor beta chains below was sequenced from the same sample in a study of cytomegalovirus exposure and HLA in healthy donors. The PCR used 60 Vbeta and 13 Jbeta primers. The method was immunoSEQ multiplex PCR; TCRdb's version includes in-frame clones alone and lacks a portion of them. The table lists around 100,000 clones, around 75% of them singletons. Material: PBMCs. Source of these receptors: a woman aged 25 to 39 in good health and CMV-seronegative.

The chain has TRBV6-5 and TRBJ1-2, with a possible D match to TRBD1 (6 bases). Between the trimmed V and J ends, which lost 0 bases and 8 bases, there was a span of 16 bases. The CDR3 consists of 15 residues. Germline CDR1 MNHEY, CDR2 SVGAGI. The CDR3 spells CASSYSKGGLGGYTF. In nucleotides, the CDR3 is TGTGCCAGCAGTTACTCGAAAGGGGGATTAGGAGGCTACACCTTC.

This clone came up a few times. The CDR3 protein is CASSADRGAFF. DNA of the CDR3: TGTGCCAGCAGTGCGGACAGGGGAGCTTTCTTT. The V and J genes are TRBV2 and TRBJ1-1, with 9 bases identical to TRBD1. Germline lookup yields CDR1 SNHLY and CDR2 FYNNEI. Losses at the gene ends were 4 bases for V and 10 bases for J; bases not matched to a gene: 1. This CDR3 has 11 residues.

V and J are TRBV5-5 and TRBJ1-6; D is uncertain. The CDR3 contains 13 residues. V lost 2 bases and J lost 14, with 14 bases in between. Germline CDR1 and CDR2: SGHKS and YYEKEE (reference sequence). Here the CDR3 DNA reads TGTGCCAGCAGCTTTGAGCCTGCCGGGACCCTCCACTTT. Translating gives CASSFEPAGTLHF.

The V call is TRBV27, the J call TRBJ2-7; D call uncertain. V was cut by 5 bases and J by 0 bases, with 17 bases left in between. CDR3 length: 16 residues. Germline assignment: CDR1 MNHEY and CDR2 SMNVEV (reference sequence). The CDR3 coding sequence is TGTGCCAGCAGTCTGAAAGTCAGTTGGAGCTCCTACGAGCAGTACTTC. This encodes CASSLKVSWSSYEQYF.

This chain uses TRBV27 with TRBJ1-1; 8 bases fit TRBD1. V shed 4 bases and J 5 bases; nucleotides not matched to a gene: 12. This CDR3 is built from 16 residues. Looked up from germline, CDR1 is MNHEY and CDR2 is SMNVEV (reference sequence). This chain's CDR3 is CASSSILRTGRTEAFF. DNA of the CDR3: TGTGCCAGCAGTTCGATCCTACGGACAGGGCGAACTGAAGCTTTCTTT.

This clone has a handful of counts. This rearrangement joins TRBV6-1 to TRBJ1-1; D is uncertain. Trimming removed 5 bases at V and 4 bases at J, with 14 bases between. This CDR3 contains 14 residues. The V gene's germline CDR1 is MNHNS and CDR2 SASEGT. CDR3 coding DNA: TGTGCCAGCAGTTATACCCGACTGAGCACTGAAGCTTTCTTT. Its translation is CASSYTRLSTEAFF.

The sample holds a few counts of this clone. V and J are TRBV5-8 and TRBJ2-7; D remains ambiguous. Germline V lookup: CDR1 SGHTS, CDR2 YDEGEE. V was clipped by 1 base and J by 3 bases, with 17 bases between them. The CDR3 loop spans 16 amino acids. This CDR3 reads CASSLPRYGGNYEQYF. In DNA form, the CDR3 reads TGTGCCAGCAGCTTGCCGCGGTACGGTGGAAACTACGAGCAGTACTTC.

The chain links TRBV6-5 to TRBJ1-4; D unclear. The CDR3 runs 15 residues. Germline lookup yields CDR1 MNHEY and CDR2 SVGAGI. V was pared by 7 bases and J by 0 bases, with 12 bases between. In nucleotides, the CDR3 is TGTGCCAGCATGGGCCGATCCTCAACTAATGAAAAACTGTTTTTT. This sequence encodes CASMGRSSTNEKLFF.

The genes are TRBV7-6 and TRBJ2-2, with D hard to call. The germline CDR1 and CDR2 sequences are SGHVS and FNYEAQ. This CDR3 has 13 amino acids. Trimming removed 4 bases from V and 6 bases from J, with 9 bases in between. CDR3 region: CASSSTLAGELFF. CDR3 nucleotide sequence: TGTGCCAGCAGCTCGACATTGGCCGGGGAGCTGTTTTTT.

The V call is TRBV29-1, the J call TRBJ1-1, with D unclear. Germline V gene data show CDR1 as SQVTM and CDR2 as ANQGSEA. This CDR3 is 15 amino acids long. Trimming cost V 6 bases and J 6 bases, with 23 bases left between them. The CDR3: CSVVKVPGIPPEAFF. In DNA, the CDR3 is TGCAGCGTCGTAAAAGTTCCGGGGATTCCCCCTGAAGCTTTCTTT.

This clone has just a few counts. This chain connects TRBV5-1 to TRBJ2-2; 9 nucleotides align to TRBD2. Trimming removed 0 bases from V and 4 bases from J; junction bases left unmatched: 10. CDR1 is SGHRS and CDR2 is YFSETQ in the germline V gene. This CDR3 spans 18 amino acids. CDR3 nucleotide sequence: TGCGCCAGCAGCTTGGATGGTAGCGGGAGAGTCGGCACCGGGGAGCTGTTTTTT. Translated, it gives CASSLDGSGRVGTGELFF.

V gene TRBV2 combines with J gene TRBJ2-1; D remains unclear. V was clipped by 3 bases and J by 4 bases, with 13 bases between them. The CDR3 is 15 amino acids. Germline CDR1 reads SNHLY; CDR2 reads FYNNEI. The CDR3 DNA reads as TGTGCCAGCAGTGATAACAGAAAGAGATACAATGAGCAGTTCTTC. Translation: CASSDNRKRYNEQFF.

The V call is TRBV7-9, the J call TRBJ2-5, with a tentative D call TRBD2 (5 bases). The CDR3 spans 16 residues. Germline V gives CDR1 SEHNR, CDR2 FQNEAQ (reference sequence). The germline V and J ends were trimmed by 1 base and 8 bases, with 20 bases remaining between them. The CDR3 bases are TGTGCCAGCAGCTTAGATAGAGCGGTACCGATGGATACCCAGTACTTC. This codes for CASSLDRAVPMDTQYF. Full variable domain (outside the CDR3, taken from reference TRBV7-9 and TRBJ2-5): DTGVSQNPRHKITKRGQNVTFRCDPISEHNRLYWYRQTLGQGPEFLTYFQNEAQLEKSRLLSDRFSAERPKGSFSTLEIQRTEQGDSAMYLCASSLDRAVPMDTQYFGPGTRLLVL.

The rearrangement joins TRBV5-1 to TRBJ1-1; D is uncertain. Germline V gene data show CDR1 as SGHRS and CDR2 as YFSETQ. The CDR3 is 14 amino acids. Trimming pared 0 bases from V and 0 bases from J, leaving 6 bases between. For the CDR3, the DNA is TGCGCCAGCAGCTTGGACGACTTGAACACTGAAGCTTTCTTT. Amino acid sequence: CASSLDDLNTEAFF.

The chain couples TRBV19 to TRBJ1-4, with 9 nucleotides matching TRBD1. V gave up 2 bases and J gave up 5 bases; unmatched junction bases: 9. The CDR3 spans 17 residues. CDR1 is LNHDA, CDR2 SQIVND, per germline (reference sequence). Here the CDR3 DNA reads TGTGCCAGTAGTATAAGAACAGGGGGCTACCGGAATGAAAAACTGTTTTTT. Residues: CASSIRTGGYRNEKLFF.

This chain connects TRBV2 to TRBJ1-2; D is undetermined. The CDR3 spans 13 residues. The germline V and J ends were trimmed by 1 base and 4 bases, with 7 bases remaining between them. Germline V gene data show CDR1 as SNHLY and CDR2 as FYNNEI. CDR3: CASSEEAAYGYTF. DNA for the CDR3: TGTGCCAGCAGTGAAGAGGCGGCCTATGGCTACACCTTC.

In DNA form, the CDR3 reads TGTGCCAGCAGCTTTACAGACCCAACAACTGAAGCTTTCTTT. This gives the protein CASSFTDPTTEAFF. This chain uses TRBV11-2 with TRBJ1-1, with no clear D. The ends were cut back, 3 bases at V and 5 bases at J, with 13 bases in the middle. The CDR3 length is 14 residues. Germline V gene data show CDR1 as SGHAT and CDR2 as FQNNGV.

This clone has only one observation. In nucleotides, the CDR3 is TGTGCCAGCAGTTACTCGAGAACAACTAATGAAAAACTGTTTTTT. It encodes CASSYSRTTNEKLFF. The chain uses TRBV6-5 and TRBJ1-4; D remains ambiguous. The CDR3 runs to 15 residues. Germline CDR1 reads MNHEY; CDR2 reads SVGAGI. Trimming pared 0 bases from V and 0 bases from J, leaving 5 bases between.

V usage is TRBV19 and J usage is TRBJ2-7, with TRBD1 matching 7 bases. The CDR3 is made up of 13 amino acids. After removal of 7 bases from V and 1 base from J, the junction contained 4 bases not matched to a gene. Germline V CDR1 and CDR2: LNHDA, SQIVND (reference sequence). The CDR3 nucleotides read TGTGCCAGTAAAAGGGGACAGTCCTACGAGCAGTACTTC. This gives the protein CASKRGQSYEQYF. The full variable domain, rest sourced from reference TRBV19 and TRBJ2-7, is DGGITQSPKYLFRKEGQNVTLSCEQNLNHDAMYWYRQDPGQGLRLIYYSQIVNDFQKGDIAEGYSVSREKKESFPLTVTSAQKNPTAFYLCASKRGQSYEQYFGPGTRLTVT.

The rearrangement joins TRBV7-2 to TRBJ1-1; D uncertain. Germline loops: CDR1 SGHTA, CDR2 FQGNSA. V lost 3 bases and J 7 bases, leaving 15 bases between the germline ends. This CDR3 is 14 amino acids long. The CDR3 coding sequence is TGTGCCAGCAGCTTCTTTAGCCAGCTTGGTGAAGCTTTCTTT. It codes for CASSFFSQLGEAFF.

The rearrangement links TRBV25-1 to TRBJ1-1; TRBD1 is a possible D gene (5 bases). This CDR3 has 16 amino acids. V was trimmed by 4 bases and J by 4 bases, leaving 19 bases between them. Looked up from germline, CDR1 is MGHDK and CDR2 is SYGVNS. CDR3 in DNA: TGTGCCAGCAGTGTGAGTGGTCGGAACCAGGGCACTGAAGCTTTCTTT. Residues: CASSVSGRNQGTEAFF.

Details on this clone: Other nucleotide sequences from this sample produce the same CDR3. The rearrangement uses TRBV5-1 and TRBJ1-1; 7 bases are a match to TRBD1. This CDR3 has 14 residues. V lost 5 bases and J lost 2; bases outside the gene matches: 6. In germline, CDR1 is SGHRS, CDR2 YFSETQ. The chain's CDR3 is CASSPGTENTEAFF. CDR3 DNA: TGCGCCAGCAGTCCCGGGACAGAAAACACTGAAGCTTTCTTT.

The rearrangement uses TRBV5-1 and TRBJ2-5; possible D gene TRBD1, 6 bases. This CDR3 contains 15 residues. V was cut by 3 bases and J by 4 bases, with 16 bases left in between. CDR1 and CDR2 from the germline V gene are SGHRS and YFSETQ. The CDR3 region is CASSSTPQGPETQYF. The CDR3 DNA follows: TGCGCCAGCAGCTCCACTCCCCAGGGGCCAGAGACCCAGTACTTC.

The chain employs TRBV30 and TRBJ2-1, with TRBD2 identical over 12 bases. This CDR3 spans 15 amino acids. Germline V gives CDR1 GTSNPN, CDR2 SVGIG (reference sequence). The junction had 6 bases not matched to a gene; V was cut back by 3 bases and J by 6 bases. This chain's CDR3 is CAWRRLAGVRNEQFF. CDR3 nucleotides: TGTGCCTGGAGGAGACTAGCGGGGGTTCGCAATGAGCAGTTCTTC.

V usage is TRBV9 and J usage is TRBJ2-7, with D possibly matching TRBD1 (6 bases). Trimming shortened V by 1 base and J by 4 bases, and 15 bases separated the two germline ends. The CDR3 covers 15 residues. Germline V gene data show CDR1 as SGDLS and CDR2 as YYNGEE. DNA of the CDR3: TGTGCCAGCAGCGTATCTTCCGGACAGCCGTACGAGCAGTACTTC. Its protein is CASSVSSGQPYEQYF.

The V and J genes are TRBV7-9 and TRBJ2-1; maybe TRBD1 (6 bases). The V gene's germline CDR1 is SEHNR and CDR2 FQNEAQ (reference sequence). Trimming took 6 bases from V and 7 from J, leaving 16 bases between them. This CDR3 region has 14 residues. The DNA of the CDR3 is TGTGCCAGCAGATCTGGTCAGGGGTTTAATGAGCAGTTCTTC. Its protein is CASRSGQGFNEQFF. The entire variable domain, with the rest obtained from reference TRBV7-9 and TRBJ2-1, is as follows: DTGVSQNPRHKITKRGQNVTFRCDPISEHNRLYWYRQTLGQGPEFLTYFQNEAQLEKSRLLSDRFSAERPKGSFSTLEIQRTEQGDSAMYLCASRSGQGFNEQFFGPGTRLTVL.

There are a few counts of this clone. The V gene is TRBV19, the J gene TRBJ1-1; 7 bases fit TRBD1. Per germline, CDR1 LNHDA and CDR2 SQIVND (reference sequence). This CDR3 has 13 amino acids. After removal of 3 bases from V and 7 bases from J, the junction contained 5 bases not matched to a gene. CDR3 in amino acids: CASSIQGGDEAFF. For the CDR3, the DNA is TGTGCCAGTAGTATTCAGGGGGGTGATGAAGCTTTCTTT.

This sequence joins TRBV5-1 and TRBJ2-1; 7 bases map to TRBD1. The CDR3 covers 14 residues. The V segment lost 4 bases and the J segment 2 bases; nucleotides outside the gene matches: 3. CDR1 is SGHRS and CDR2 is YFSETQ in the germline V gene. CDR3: CASSLGQTYNEQFF. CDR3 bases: TGCGCCAGCAGCCTGGGACAGACCTACAATGAGCAGTTCTTC.